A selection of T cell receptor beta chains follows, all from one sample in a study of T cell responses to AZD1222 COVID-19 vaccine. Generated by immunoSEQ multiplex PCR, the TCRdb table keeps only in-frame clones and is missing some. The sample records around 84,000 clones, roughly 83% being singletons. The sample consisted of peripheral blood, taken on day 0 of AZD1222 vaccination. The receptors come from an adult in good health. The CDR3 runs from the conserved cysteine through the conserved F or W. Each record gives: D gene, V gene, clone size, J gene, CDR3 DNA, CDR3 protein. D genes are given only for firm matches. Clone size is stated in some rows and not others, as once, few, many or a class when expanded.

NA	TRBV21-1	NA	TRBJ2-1	TGTGCCAGCAGCCGTCGGGACAGGGACATTCGAGACAATGAGCAGTTCTTC	CASSRRDRDIRDNEQFF
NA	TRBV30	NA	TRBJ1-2	TGTGCCTGGTCCCCCACAGGGTTTAACTATGGCTACACCTTC	CAWSPTGFNYGYTF
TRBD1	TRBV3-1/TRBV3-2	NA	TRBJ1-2	TGTGCCAGCAGCCAAGATCTCGGACAGGGTAGTGCCTATGGCTACACCTTC	CASSQDLGQGSAYGYTF
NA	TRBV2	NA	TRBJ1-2	TGTGCCAGCAGTGAGGGCGGCTATGGCTACACCTTC	CASSEGGYGYTF
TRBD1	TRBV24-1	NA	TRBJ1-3	TGTGCCACCGGGGGACAGGCGATCTCTGGAAACACCATATATTTT	CATGGQAISGNTIYF
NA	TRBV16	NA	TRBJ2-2	TGTGCCAGCAGCCGGCGACAGGAGCCCACCGGGGAGCTGTTTTTT	CASSRRQEPTGELFF
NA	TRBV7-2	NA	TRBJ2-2	TGTGCCAGCAGCTTAGCGGGAGGGAACACCGGGGAGCTGTTTTTT	CASSLAGGNTGELFF
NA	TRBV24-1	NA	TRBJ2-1	TGTGCCACCAGTGATTTAAATGAGCAGTTCTTC	CATSDLNEQFF
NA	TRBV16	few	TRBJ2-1	TGTGCCAGCAGCCGCTCAGTAGGATCCAATGAGCAGTTCTTC	CASSRSVGSNEQFF
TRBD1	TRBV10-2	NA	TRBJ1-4	TGCGCCAGCAGTATAGCCGGGACAGGGGGCGAAAAACTGTTTTTT	CASSIAGTGGEKLFF
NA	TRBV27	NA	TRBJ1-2	TGTGCCAGCAGTACCCCCCTAGGGATCGGAGGTGGCTACACCTTC	CASSTPLGIGGGYTF
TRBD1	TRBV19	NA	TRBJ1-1	TGTGCCAGTAGCCTCGGGACAGCGAACACTGAAGCTTTCTTT	CASSLGTANTEAFF
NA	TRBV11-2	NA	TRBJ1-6	TGTGCCAGCAGCTCGGAGAGCTCCTATAATTCACCCCTCCACTTT	CASSSESSYNSPLHF
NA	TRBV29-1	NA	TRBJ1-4	TGCAGCGTTGATGCTAGCGGGACACCTAATGAAAAACTGTTTTTT	CSVDASGTPNEKLFF
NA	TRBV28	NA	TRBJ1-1	TGTGCCAGCAGTTGGGGGGTGAACACTGAAGCTTTCTTT	CASSWGVNTEAFF
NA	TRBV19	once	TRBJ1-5	TGTGCCAGTAGCAGGGGTATGGACGGTCAGCCCCAGCATTTT	CASSRGMDGQPQHF
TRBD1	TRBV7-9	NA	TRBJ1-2	TGTGCCAGCAGCTTAGACGGACAGGGGTCTGGCTACACCTTC	CASSLDGQGSGYTF
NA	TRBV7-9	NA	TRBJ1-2	TGTGCCAGCAGTCGGGGGGTACCCGGTGTGAATGGCTACACCTTC	CASSRGVPGVNGYTF
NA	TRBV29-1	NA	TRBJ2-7	TGCAGCGTGAGGTACCGGACTGACTACGAGCAGTACTTC	CSVRYRTDYEQYF
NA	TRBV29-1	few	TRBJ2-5	TGCAGCGTTGAAGAGGGGGTAGGGAGACAAGAGACCCAGTACTTC	CSVEEGVGRQETQYF
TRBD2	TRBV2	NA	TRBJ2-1	TGTGCCAGCACCCGAGCAGCGGGGGGGCCGGAGGAGCAGTTCTTC	CASTRAAGGPEEQFF
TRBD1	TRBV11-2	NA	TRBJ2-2	TGTGCCAGCAGCTTATCGCCGGGACAGGGTGGCGGGGAGCTGTTTTTT	CASSLSPGQGGGELFF
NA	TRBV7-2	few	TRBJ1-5	TGTGCCAGCCTCGAAAGTTTGAATCAGCCCCAGCATTTT	CASLESLNQPQHF
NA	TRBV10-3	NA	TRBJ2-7	TGTGCCATCAGTGAGGGGTGGGACCCCTCCTACGAGCAGTACTTC	CAISEGWDPSYEQYF
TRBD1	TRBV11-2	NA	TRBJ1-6	TGTGCCAGCAGCTTAGGGGCAGGGGGCGTCAATTCACCCCTCCACTTT	CASSLGAGGVNSPLHF
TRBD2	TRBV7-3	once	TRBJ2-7	TGTGCCAGCGGGTTGGCGGGAGGGAGCTCCTACGAGCAGTACTTC	CASGLAGGSSYEQYF
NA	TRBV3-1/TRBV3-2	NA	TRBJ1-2	TGTGCCAGCAGCCAAGTGTGGATGAGGGTGCAGGGGAGGAACTATGGCTACACCTTC	CASSQVWMRVQGRNYGYTF
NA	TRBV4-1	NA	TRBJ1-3	TGCGCCAGCAGCCCCACCGGGTCCTCTGGAAACACCATATATTTT	CASSPTGSSGNTIYF
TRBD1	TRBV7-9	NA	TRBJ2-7	TGTGCCAGCAGCTCCTGGGACAGCTTTTCCCTCTACGAGCAGTACTTC	CASSSWDSFSLYEQYF
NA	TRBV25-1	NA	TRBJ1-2	TGTGCCAGCAGTGGAGAATTTGGGGCCAACTATGGCTACACCTTC	CASSGEFGANYGYTF
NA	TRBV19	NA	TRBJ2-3	TGTGCCAGTAGTATTACCCTAGCTGTAAACACAGATACGCAGTATTTT	CASSITLAVNTDTQYF
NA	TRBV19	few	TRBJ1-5	TGTGCCAGTAGTGGGGGGGCTGAACAGCCCCAGCATTTT	CASSGGAEQPQHF
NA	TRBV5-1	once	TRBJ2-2	TGCGCCAGCAGCTTCCTCGACACCGGGGAGCTGTTTTTT	CASSFLDTGELFF
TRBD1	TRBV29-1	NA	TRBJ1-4	TGCAGCGGTGTGGGGGGACAGGGTAATGAAAAACTGTTTTTT	CSGVGGQGNEKLFF
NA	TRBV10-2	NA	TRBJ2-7	TGCGCCAGCAGTGAGTCCTTGACAAGACTAGGGGGCAACGAGCAGTACTTC	CASSESLTRLGGNEQYF
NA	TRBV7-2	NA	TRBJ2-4	TGTGCCAGCAGCTTACTTTGGGGGGCGGAGAACATTCAGTACTTC	CASSLLWGAENIQYF
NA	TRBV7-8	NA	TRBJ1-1	TGTGCCAGCAGCCGAACCCTGGGGGACACTGAAGCTTTCTTT	CASSRTLGDTEAFF
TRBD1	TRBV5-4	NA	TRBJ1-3	TGTGCCAGCAGCTCCGCACCAGCCCAGGGGGCAGGGGGAAACACCATATATTTT	CASSSAPAQGAGGNTIYF
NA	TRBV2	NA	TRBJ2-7	TGTGCCAGCAGAACCCCCGGGGCACCCTACGAGCAGTACTTC	CASRTPGAPYEQYF
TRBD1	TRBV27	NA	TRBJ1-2	TGTGCCAGCAGTTTACTAGGGACAGGTGGCTACACCTTC	CASSLLGTGGYTF
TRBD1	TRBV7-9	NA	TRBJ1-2	TGTGCCAGCAGCCCGCCGGGACAGGCCTATGGCTACACCTTC	CASSPPGQAYGYTF
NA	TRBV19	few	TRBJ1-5	TGTGCCAGTAGTCCAATTGGGCGGGAAAATCAGCCCCAGCATTTT	CASSPIGRENQPQHF
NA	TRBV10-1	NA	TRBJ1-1	TGCGCCAGCAGTGAGGGGGGGTCGAACACTGAAGCTTTCTTT	CASSEGGSNTEAFF
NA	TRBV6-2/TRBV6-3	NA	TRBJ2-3	TGTGCCAGCAGTTACCGGGGACTCATCCCGGATACGCAGTATTTT	CASSYRGLIPDTQYF
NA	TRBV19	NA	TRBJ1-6	TGTGCCAGTAGTATAGCAGGGGATTATAATTCACCCCTCCACTTT	CASSIAGDYNSPLHF
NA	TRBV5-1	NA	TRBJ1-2	TGCGCCAGCAGCTTGGAGTCGGGAAACTATGGCTACACCTTC	CASSLESGNYGYTF
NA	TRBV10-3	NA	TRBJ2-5	TGTGCCATCAGTGCTTATGGGGAGACCCAGTACTTC	CAISAYGETQYF
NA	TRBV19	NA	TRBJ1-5	TGTGCCAGTAGTATCCGGACCTCAAATCAGCCCCAGCATTTT	CASSIRTSNQPQHF
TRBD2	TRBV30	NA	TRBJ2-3	TGTGCCTGGACGGCGGGGGGTCAGGCCACAGATACGCAGTATTTT	CAWTAGGQATDTQYF
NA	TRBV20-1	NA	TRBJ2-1	TGCAGTGCTCTGAGCCGGGAGCAGTTCTTC	CSALSREQFF
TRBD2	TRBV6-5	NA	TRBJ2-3	TGTGCCAGCAGTTACCCAAGCGGGGGGGTCACAGATACGCAGTATTTT	CASSYPSGGVTDTQYF
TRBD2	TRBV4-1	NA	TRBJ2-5	TGCGCCAGCAGCCAAGATCCTAGCGGGGGACTCCAAGAGACCCAGTACTTC	CASSQDPSGGLQETQYF
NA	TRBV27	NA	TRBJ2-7	TGTGCCAGCAGTTCCGCGGGGAGCTCCTACGAGCAGTACTTC	CASSSAGSSYEQYF
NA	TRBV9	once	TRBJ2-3	TGTGCCAGCAGCGTAGGGTCCAACCCTAGCACAGATACGCAGTATTTT	CASSVGSNPSTDTQYF
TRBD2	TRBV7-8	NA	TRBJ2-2	TGTGCCAGCAGTCCTCGCCGGGAGGAGCCCCCGAACACCGGGGAGCTGTTTTTT	CASSPRREEPPNTGELFF
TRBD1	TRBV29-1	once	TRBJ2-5	TGCAGCGTTAGCAGGGGGCGCGGGGAGACCCAGTACTTC	CSVSRGRGETQYF
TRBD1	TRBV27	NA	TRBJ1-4	TGTGCCAGCAGTGGGACAGGGATCCAGGAAAAACTGTTTTTT	CASSGTGIQEKLFF
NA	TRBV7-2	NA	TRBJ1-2	TGTGCCAGCAGCTTCGACAGCCTAGTCTATGGCTACACCTTC	CASSFDSLVYGYTF